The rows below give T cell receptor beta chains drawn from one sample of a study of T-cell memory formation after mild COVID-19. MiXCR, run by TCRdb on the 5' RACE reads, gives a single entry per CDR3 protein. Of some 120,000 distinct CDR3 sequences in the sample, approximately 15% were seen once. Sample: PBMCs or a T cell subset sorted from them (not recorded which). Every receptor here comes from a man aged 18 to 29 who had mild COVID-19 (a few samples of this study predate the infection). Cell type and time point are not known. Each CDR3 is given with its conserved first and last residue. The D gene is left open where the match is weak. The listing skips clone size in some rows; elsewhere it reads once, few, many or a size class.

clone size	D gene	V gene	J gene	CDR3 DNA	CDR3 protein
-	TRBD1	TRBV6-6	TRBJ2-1	TGTGCCAGCAGTTGGACAGGGAACTCCTTCGGTGAGCAGTTCTTC	CASSWTGNSFGEQFF
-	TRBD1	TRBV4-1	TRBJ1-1	TGCGCCAGCAGCCAAGAACAGGGGGCAATGACTGAAGCTTTCTTT	CASSQEQGAMTEAFF
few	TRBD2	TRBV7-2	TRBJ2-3	TGTGCCAGCAGCTATCTGCGGGGGGGTCCAGATACGCAGTATTTT	CASSYLRGGPDTQYF
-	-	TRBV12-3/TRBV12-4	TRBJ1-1	TGTGCCAGCAGTTCCTGGTTTGGGGGGGGAGAGAACACTGAAGCTTTCTTT	CASSSWFGGGENTEAFF
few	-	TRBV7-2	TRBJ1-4	TGTGCCAGCAGCCCTTTCGGTCGTGAAAAACTGTTTTTT	CASSPFGREKLFF
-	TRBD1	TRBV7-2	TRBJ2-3	TGTGCCAGCAGCACAGGGGACAGATACACAGATACGCAGTATTTT	CASSTGDRYTDTQYF
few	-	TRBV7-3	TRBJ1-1	TGTGCCAGCAGTCCCTCAAGGACCACTGAAGCTTTCTTT	CASSPSRTTEAFF
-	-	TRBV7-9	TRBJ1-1	TGTGCCAGCAGCCGGGGACGACGGAACACTGAAGCTTTCTTT	CASSRGRRNTEAFF
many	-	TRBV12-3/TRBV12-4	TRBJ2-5	TGTGCCAGCAGTTTAGTGGGCAGCCAAGAGACCCAGTACTTC	CASSLVGSQETQYF
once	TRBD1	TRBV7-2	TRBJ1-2	TGTGCCAGCAGCTTCGGACAGGGCGGCTACACCTTC	CASSFGQGGYTF
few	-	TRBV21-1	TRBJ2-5	TGTGCCAGCAGCAAAGCAAATGGGGCCACCGAAGAGACCCAGTACTTC	CASSKANGATEETQYF
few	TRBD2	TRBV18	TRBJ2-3	TGTGCCAGCTCACCTTCAAGCGGGGGAGATACGCAGTATTTT	CASSPSSGGDTQYF
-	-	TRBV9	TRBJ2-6	TGTGCCAGCAGGACAGGCCCAGCCTCTGGGGCCAACGTCCTGACTTTC	CASRTGPASGANVLTF
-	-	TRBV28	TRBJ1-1	TGTGCCACGAAGGAGGGTAGGACTGAAGCTTTCTTT	CATKEGRTEAFF
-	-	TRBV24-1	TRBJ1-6	TGTGCCACCAGTCTCCAGAATTTGCCTAATTCACCCCTCCACTTT	CATSLQNLPNSPLHF
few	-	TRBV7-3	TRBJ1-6	TGTGCCAGCAGCCGGGAGACTAATTCACCCTTCCACTTT	CASSRETNSPFHF
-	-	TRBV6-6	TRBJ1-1	TGTGCCAGCAGTTACTCGAGCTCCTCTGATATGAACACTGAAGCTTTCTTT	CASSYSSSSDMNTEAFF
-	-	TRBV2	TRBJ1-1	TGTGCCAGTATCCTGGGGGGGTCCGCTCGGGAAGCTTTCTTT	CASILGGSAREAFF
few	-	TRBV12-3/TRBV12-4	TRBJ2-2	TGTGCCAGCACCCTCCAGATCACCGGGGAGCTGTTTTTT	CASTLQITGELFF
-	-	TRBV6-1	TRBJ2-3	TGTGCCAGCAGTGCGAGCCTAGTTACGCAGTATTTT	CASSASLVTQYF